One and the same sample provided the 17 T cell receptor beta chains below, sequenced in a study of beta chain features in type 1 diabetes. Overall study findings and caveats: Moderate but significant shortening of TCRB CDR3s was recorded in all four CD4+ subsets from Type 1 diabetes patients.

These receptors are not linked to any known antigen. The study reverse transcribed the entire isolated RNA, so it sequenced expressed TCRB transcripts. Measured with immunoSEQ multiplex PCR; TCRdb has only the in-frame clones, and not every one. The sample lists 640,000 or so clones, around 15% seen once, with 0.03% to 0.04% in the top ten. Material: naive CD4+ T cells from blood. The receptors were gathered from a man younger than 35 with type 1 diabetes.

The CDR3 reads CAWSVSAASYEQYF. As DNA, the CDR3 is TGTGCCTGGAGTGTGTCAGCAGCTTCCTACGAGCAGTACTTC. This chain connects TRBV30 to TRBJ2-7; D call uncertain. The V gene lost 0 bases and the J gene lost 1 base, with 10 bases spanning the gap. Germline V CDR1 and CDR2: GTSNPN, SVGIG (reference sequence). The CDR3 covers 14 residues.

This clone turned up a few times. The CDR3 sequence is CASSSTSATDTQYF. CDR3 in DNA: TGTGCCAGCAGCTCAACTAGCGCCACAGATACGCAGTATTTT. This chain uses TRBV7-9 with TRBJ2-3; 7 nucleotides line up with TRBD2. Per the germline V gene, CDR1 is SEHNR and CDR2 is FQNEAQ (reference sequence). J was trimmed by 2 bases and V by 4 bases; bases with no gene match: 3. The CDR3 spans 14 residues. Drawing the rest from reference TRBV7-9 and TRBJ2-3, the complete variable domain is DTGVSQNPRHKITKRGQNVTFRCDPISEHNRLYWYRQTLGQGPEFLTYFQNEAQLEKSRLLSDRFSAERPKGSFSTLEIQRTEQGDSAMYLCASSSTSATDTQYFGPGTRLTVL.

This clone was counted only a few times. The chain employs TRBV18 and TRBJ1-1, with D uncertain. The CDR3 has 14 amino acids. Germline V gene data show CDR1 as KGHSH and CDR2 as LQKENI. With 6 bases removed from V and 2 bases from J, the gap between germline ends came to 13 bases. The CDR3: CASSAGGRNTEAFF. The CDR3 nucleotides read TGTGCCAGCTCGGCTGGCGGTCGAAACACTGAAGCTTTCTTT.

This chain links TRBV7-9 with TRBJ1-1, with TRBD1 identical over 10 bases. J lost 3 bases, V lost 3 bases, and 13 bases had no gene match. This CDR3 comprises 18 residues. The germline CDR1 and CDR2 sequences are SEHNR and FQNEAQ (reference sequence). CDR3 sequence: CASSFLPGQGSGDTEAFF. The DNA for the CDR3 is TGTGCCAGCAGCTTTCTACCGGGACAGGGGTCGGGGGACACTGAAGCTTTCTTT.

This clone was detected a few times. The chain employs TRBV15 and TRBJ1-1; 11 bases agree with TRBD1. Germline CDR1 is LNHNV and CDR2 is YYDKDF (reference sequence). The CDR3 extends over 15 amino acids. V was clipped by 9 bases and J by 6 bases; unmatched bases: 12. CDR3 region: CATIRRPGQGAEAFF. CDR3 in DNA: TGTGCCACTATTCGAAGGCCGGGACAGGGGGCTGAAGCTTTCTTT.

The J gene is TRBJ2-7, the V gene TRBV18; a possible D gene is TRBD1 (5 bases). Germline lookup yields CDR1 KGHSH and CDR2 LQKENI. The V and J ends lost 2 bases and 3 bases respectively, with 14 bases between them. This CDR3 comprises 15 residues. CDR3: CASSPIGRDRYEQYF. The CDR3 nucleotides are TGTGCCAGCTCACCAATCGGCAGGGATCGCTACGAGCAGTACTTC.

This clone was seen more than once but under ten times. This chain links TRBV30 with TRBJ1-1, with D uncertain. V was trimmed by 0 bases and J by 0 bases, leaving 5 bases between them. Germline values: CDR1 GTSNPN, CDR2 SVGIG (reference sequence). CDR3 length: 13 residues. CDR3 amino acids: CAWSVELNTEAFF. Here the CDR3 DNA reads TGTGCCTGGAGTGTGGAGTTGAACACTGAAGCTTTCTTT.

There are a few counts of this clone. The V gene is TRBV14, the J gene TRBJ1-1; no firm D call. V lost 2 bases and J 3 bases, leaving 10 bases between the germline ends. Germline V CDR1 and CDR2: SGHDN, FVKESK. The CDR3 contains 14 residues. CDR3 DNA sequence: TGTGCCAGCAGCCAAAAAGTTGGGGACACTGAAGCTTTCTTT. The encoded protein is CASSQKVGDTEAFF.

As DNA, the CDR3 is TGTGCCAGCAGCGCCCAGGGGGGGAACCAAGAGACCCAGTACTTC. Protein: CASSAQGGNQETQYF. The genes are TRBV7-3 and TRBJ2-5; D is possibly TRBD1 or TRBD2 (7 bases each). V was shortened by 5 bases and J by 0 bases, with 13 bases between the two germline ends. The CDR3 runs to 15 residues. Germline values: CDR1 SGHTA, CDR2 FQGTGA.

This chain uses TRBV28 with TRBJ2-5; D is perhaps TRBD1 (6 bases). The germline V gene has CDR1 MDHEN and CDR2 SYDVKM. Trimming stripped 9 bases from V and 1 base from J, with 18 bases between. The length of the CDR3 is 15 residues. CDR3 sequence (DNA): TGTGCCAGTCACCCCTCGAGGGGGTCCCAAGAGACCCAGTACTTC. Its translation is CASHPSRGSQETQYF.

The chain has TRBV7-2 and TRBJ2-3, with TRBD2 identical over 7 bases. The J segment lost 6 bases and the V segment lost 5 bases, leaving 8 bases of the junction unmatched. This CDR3 contains 14 residues. The germline CDR1 and CDR2 sequences are SGHTA and FQGNSA. The CDR3 loop reads CASSLRTRSDTQYF. Here the CDR3 DNA reads TGTGCCAGCAGCCTACGGACTAGATCGGATACGCAGTATTTT. Looking up the rest from reference TRBV7-2 and TRBJ2-3 gives the full variable domain: GAGVSQSPSNKVTEKGKDVELRCDPISGHTALYWYRQSLGQGLEFLIYFQGNSAPDKSGLPSDRFSAERTGGSVSTLTIQRTQQEDSAVYLCASSLRTRSDTQYFGPGTRLTVL.

The rearrangement uses TRBV7-9 and TRBJ1-5; D remains ambiguous. V was shortened by 1 base and J by 5 bases, with 15 bases between the two germline ends. The CDR3 totals 16 residues. Germline CDR1 and CDR2: SEHNR and FQNEAQ (reference sequence). CDR3 bases: TGTGCCAGCAGCTTAGAATATGGGGTAGTTCATCAGCCCCAGCATTTT. Translated: CASSLEYGVVHQPQHF.

The sample holds a few counts of this clone. The chain recombines TRBV7-6 with TRBJ1-3; D is unclear. V shed 5 bases and J shed 0 bases, with 14 bases lying between them. The CDR3 runs 16 residues. The V gene's germline CDR1 is SGHVS and CDR2 FNYEAQ. The CDR3 DNA follows: TGTGCCAGCAGCCCAGCTGCCAGTAGCTCTGGAAACACCATATATTTT. This gives the protein CASSPAASSSGNTIYF.

In this sample, this clone turned up a few times. The chain combines TRBV19 with TRBJ2-4, with no clear D. From germline, CDR1 is LNHDA and CDR2 SQIVND (reference sequence). V shed 5 bases and J shed 0 bases, with 5 bases lying between them. The CDR3 extends over 13 amino acids. The CDR3 reads CASSVEAKNIQYF. Written as DNA, the CDR3 is TGTGCCAGTAGTGTCGAAGCCAAAAACATTCAGTACTTC.

In this sample, this clone turned up a few times. The chain carries TRBV2 and TRBJ2-3; D is undetermined. CDR1 SNHLY and CDR2 FYNNEI come from the germline V gene. This CDR3 region has 13 residues. Trimming removed 2 bases from V and 6 bases from J, with 9 bases in between. The CDR3 loop reads CASSENTLDTQYF. Written as DNA, the CDR3 is TGTGCCAGCAGTGAAAACACTCTCGATACGCAGTATTTT.

As concerns this clone: This sample includes further DNA sequences coding for the same CDR3. The chain carries TRBV29-1 and TRBJ2-1, with D possibly being TRBD1 or TRBD2 (5 bases each). The V and J ends lost 5 bases and 0 bases respectively, with 8 bases between them. Germline assignment: CDR1 SQVTM and CDR2 ANQGSEA. The CDR3 has 13 residues. This CDR3 is CSVRGRSYNEQFF. The CDR3 nucleotides read TGCAGCGTTAGGGGACGCTCCTACAATGAGCAGTTCTTC.

This clone has only a few counts. The CDR3 nucleotides read TGTGCCACCACTACTCAGGGGACAGGTGTCGGGGAGCTGTTTTTT. It codes for CATTTQGTGVGELFF. This sequence joins TRBV15 and TRBJ2-2, with 8 bases identical to TRBD1. The CDR3 runs 15 residues. Per germline, CDR1 LNHNV and CDR2 YYDKDF (reference sequence). With V trimmed by 7 bases and J by 7 bases, 11 bases remained unmatched.